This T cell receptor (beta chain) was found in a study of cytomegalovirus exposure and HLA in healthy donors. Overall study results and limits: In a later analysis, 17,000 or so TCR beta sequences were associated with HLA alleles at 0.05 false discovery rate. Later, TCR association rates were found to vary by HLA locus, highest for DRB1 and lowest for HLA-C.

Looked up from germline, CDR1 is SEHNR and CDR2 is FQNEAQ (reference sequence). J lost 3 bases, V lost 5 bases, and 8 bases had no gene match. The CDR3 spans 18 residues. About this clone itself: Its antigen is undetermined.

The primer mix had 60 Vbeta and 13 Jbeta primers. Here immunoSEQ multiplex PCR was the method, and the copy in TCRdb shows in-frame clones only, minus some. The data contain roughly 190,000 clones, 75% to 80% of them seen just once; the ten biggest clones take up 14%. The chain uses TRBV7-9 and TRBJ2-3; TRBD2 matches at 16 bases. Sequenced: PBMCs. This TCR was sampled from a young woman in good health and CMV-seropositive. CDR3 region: CASSPAGLAGGLTDTQYF. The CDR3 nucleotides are TGTGCCAGCAGCCCCGCGGGACTAGCGGGAGGGCTGACAGATACGCAGTATTTT.